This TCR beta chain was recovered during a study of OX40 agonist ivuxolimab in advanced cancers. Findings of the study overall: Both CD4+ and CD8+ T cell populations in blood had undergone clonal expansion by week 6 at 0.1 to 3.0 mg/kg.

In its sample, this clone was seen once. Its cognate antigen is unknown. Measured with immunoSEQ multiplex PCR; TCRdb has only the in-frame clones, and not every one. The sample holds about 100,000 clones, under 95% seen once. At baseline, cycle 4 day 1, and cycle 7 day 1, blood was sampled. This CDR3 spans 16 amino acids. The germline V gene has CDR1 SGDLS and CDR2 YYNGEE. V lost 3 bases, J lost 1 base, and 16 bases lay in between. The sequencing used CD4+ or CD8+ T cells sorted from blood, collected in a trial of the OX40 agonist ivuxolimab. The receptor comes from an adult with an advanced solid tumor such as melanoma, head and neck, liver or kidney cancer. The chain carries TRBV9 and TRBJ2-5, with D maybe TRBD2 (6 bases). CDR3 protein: CASSALSGTFQETQYF. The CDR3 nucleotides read TGTGCCAGCAGCGCCCTTAGCGGAACGTTCCAAGAGACCCAGTACTTC.